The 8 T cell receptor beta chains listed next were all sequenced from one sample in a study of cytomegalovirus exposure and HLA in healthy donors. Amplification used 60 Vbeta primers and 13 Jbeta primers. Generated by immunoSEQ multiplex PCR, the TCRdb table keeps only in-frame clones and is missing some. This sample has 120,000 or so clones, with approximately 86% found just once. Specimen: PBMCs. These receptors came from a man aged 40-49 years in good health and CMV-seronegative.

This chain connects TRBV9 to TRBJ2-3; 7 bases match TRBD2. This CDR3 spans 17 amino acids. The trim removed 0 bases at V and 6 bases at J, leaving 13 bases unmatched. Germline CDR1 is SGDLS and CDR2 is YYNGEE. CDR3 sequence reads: CASSVAPQRGGHDTQYF. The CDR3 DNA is TGTGCCAGCAGCGTAGCCCCCCAGCGGGGAGGGCACGATACGCAGTATTTT.

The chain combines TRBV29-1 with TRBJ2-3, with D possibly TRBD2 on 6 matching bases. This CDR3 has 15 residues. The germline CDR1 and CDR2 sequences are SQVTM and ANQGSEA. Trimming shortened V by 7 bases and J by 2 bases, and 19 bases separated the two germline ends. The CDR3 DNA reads TGCAGCGCCAATTCGGGACTCGGTTTCACAGATACGCAGTATTTT. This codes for CSANSGLGFTDTQYF.

CDR3 region: CASSREVGTSGFSSYEQYF. DNA of the CDR3: TGCGCCAGCAGCCGAGAAGTGGGGACTAGCGGGTTTAGCTCCTACGAGCAGTACTTC. The chain carries TRBV5-1 and TRBJ2-7; TRBD2 agrees at 12 bases. The CDR3 is 19 residues long. V lost 4 bases, J lost 0 bases, and 14 bases stayed unmatched. Germline values: CDR1 SGHRS, CDR2 YFSETQ.

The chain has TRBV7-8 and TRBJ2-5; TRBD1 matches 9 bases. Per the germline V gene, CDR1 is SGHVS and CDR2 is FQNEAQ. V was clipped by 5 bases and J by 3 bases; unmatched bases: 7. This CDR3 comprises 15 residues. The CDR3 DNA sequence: TGTGCCAGCAGCCCCGCGGGACAGGGTGAAGAGACCCAGTACTTC. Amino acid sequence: CASSPAGQGEETQYF. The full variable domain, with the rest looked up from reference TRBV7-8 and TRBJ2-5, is GAGVSQSPRYKVAKRGQDVALRCDPISGHVSLFWYQQALGQGPEFLTYFQNEAQLDKSGLPSDRFFAERPEGSVSTLKIQRTQQEDSAVYLCASSPAGQGEETQYFGPGTRLLVL.

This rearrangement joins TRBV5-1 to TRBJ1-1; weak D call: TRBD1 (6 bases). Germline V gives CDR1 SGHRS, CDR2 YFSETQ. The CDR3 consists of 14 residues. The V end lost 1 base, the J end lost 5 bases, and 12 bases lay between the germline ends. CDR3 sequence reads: CASSLNRVVTEAFF. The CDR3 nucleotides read TGCGCCAGCAGCTTGAACAGGGTGGTAACTGAAGCTTTCTTT.

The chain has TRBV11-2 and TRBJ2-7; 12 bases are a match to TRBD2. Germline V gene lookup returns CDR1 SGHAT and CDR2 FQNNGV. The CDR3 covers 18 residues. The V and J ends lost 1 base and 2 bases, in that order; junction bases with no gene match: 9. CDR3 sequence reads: CASSLAASGGAQAYEQYF. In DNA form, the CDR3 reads TGTGCCAGCAGCTTAGCTGCTAGCGGGGGGGCCCAGGCCTACGAGCAGTACTTC.

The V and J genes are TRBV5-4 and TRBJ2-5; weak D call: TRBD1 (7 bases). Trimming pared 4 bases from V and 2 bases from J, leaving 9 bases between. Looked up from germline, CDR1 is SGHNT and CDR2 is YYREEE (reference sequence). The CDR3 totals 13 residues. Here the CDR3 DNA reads TGTGCCAGCAGCCAGGGGGGTCAAGAGACCCAGTACTTC. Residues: CASSQGGQETQYF.

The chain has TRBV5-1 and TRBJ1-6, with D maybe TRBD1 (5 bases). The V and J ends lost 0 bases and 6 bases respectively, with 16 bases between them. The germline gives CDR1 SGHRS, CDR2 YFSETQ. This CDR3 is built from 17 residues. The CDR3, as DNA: TGCGCCAGCAGCTTGGGTGACAGCAGCCTCTTTAATTCACCCCTCCACTTT. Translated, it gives CASSLGDSSLFNSPLHF.